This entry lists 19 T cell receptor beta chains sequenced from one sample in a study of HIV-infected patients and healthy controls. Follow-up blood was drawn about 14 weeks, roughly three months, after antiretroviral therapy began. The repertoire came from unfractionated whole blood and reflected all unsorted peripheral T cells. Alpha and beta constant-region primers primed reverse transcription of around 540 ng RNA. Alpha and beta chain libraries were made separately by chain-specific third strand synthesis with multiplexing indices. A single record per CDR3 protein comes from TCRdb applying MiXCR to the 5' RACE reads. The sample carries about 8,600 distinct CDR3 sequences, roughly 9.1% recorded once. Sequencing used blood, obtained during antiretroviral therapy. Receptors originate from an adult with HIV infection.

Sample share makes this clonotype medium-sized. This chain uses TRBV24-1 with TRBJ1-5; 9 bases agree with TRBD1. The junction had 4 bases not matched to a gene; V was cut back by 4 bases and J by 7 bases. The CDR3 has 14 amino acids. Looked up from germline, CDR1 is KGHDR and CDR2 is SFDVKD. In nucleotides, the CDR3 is TGTGCCACCAGTGAAACAGGGGGCCGGCAGCCCCAGCATTTT. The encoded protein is CATSETGGRQPQHF.

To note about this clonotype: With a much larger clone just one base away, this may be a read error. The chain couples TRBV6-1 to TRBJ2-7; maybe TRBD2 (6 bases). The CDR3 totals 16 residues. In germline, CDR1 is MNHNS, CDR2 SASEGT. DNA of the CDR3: TGTGCCAGCCAACTCGACCGGGACTCGCGTTACTACAAGCAGTACTTC. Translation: CASQLDRDSRYYKQYF.

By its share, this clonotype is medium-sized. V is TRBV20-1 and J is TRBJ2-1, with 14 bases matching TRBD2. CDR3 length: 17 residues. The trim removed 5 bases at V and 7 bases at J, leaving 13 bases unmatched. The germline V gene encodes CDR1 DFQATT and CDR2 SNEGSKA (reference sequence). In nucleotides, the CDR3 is TGCAGTGCTCCGTATGCCTGGACTAGCGGGAGGATGAATGAGCAGTTCTTC. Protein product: CSAPYAWTSGRMNEQFF.

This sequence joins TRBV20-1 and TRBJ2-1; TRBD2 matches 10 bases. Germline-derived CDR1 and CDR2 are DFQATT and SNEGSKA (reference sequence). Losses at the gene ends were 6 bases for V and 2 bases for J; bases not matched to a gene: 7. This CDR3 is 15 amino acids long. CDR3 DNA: TGCAGTGCGAATCTAGCGGGAGAGGCCTACAATGAGCAGTTCTTC. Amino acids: CSANLAGEAYNEQFF.

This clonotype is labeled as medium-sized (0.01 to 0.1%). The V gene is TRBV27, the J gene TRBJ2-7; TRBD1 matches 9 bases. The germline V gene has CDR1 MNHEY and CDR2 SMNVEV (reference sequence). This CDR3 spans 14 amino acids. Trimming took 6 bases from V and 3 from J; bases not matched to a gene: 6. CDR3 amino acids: CASSTQGANYEQYF. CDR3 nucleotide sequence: TGTGCCAGCAGCACACAGGGGGCGAACTACGAGCAGTACTTC.

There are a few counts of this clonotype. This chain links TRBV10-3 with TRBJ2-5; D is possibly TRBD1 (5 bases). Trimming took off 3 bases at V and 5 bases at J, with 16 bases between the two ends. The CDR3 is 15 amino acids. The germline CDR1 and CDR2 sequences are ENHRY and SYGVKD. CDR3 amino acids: CAISEPGPGQETQYF. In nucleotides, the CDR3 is TGTGCCATCAGTGAACCAGGGCCGGGTCAGGAGACCCAGTACTTC.

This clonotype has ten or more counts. As DNA, the CDR3 is TGTGCCAGCAGCCTGGGACTAGCGGGAGGCCCCTACAATGAGCAGTTCTTC. Its translation is CASSLGLAGGPYNEQFF. The chain recombines TRBV7-6 with TRBJ2-1; 15 nucleotides agree with TRBD2. Germline CDR1 is SGHVS and CDR2 is FNYEAQ. V shed 5 bases and J 2 bases; nucleotides not matched to a gene: 4. The CDR3 spans 17 residues.

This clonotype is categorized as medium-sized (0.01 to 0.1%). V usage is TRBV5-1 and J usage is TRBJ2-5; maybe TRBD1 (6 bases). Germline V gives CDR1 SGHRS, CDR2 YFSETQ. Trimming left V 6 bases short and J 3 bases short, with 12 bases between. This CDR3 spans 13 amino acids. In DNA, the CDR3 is TGCGCCAGCAATAAGGACAGTGAAGAGACCCAGTACTTC. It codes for CASNKDSEETQYF.

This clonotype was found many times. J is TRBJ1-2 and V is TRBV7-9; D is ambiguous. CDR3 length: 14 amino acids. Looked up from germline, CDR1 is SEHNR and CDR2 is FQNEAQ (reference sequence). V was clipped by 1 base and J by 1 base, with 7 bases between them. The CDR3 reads CASSLGGDNYGYTF. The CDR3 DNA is TGTGCCAGCAGCTTAGGTGGGGATAACTATGGCTACACCTTC.

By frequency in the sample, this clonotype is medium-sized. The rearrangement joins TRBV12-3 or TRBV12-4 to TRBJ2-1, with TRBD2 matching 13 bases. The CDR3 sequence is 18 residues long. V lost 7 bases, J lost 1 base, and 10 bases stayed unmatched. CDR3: CASTTSGGHPSSYNEQFF. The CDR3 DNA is TGTGCCAGCACGACTAGCGGGGGGCACCCCTCTTCCTACAATGAGCAGTTCTTC.

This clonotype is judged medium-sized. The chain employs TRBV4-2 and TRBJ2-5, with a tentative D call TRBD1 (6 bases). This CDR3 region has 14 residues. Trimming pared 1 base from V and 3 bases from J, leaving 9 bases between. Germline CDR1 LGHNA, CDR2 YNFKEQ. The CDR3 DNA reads TGTGCCAGCAGCCAAGGACAGGCTAAAGAGACCCAGTACTTC. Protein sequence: CASSQGQAKETQYF.

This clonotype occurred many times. In nucleotides, the CDR3 is TGCAGTGCTAGAGATCGCAGGGGCACAGATACGCAGTATTTT. As protein: CSARDRRGTDTQYF. This chain links TRBV20-1 with TRBJ2-3; perhaps TRBD1 as D (5 bases). In germline, CDR1 is DFQATT, CDR2 SNEGSKA (reference sequence). The CDR3 has 14 amino acids. Deletions cut 0 bases from V and 1 base from J, with 8 bases between.

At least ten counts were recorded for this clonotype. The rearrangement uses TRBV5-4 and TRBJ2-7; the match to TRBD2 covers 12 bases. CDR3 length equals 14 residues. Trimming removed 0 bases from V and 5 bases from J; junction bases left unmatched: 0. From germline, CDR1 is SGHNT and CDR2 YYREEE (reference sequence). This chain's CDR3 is CASSLGLAGDEQYF. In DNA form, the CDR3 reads TGTGCCAGCAGCTTGGGACTAGCGGGAGACGAGCAGTACTTC. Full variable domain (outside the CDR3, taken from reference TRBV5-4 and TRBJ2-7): ETGVTQSPTHLIKTRGQQVTLRCSSQSGHNTVSWYQQALGQGPQFIFQYYREEENGRGNFPPRFSGLQFPNYSSELNVNALELDDSALYLCASSLGLAGDEQYFGPGTRLTVT.

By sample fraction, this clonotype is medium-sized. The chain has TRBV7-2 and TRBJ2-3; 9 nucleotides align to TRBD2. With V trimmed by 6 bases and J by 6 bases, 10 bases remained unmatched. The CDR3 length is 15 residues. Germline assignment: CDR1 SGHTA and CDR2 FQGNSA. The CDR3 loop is CASRVTSGLADTQYF. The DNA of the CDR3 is TGTGCCAGCAGGGTTACTAGCGGGCTGGCCGATACGCAGTATTTT.

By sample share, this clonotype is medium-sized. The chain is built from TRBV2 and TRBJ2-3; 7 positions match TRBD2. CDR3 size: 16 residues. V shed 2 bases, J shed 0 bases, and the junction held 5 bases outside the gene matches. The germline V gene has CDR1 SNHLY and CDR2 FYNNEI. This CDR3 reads CASSEIPSGSTDTQYF. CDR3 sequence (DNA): TGTGCCAGCAGTGAAATCCCTAGCGGCAGCACAGATACGCAGTATTTT.

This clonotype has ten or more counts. The CDR3 protein is CASSLWTGYQPQHF. CDR3 coding DNA: TGTGCCAGCAGCTTATGGACAGGGTATCAGCCCCAGCATTTT. The gene calls are TRBV5-6 and TRBJ1-5, with 8 positions matching TRBD1. The CDR3 sequence is 14 residues long. The V and J ends lost 2 bases and 5 bases, in that order; junction bases with no gene match: 3. From germline, CDR1 is SGHDT and CDR2 YYEEEE.

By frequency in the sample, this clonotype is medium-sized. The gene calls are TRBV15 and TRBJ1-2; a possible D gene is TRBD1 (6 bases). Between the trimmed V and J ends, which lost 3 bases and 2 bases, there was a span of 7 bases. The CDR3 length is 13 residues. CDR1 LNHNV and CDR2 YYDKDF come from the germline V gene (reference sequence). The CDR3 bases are TGTGCCACCAGCAGGGACAGCAACTATGGCTACACCTTC. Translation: CATSRDSNYGYTF.

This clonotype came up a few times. The CDR3 bases are TGCAGTGCTCTCCGGGACACAGGCACAGATACGCAGTATTTT. Its translation: CSALRDTGTDTQYF. The rearrangement uses TRBV20-1 and TRBJ2-3, with D possibly being TRBD1 (6 bases). The CDR3 covers 14 residues. Trimming took off 5 bases at V and 1 base at J, with 13 bases between the two ends. Germline V gene data show CDR1 as DFQATT and CDR2 as SNEGSKA (reference sequence).

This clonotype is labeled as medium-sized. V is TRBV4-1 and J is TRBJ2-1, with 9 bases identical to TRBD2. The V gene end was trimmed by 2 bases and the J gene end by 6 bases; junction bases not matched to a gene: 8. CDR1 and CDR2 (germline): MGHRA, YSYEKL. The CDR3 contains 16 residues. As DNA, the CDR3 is TGCGCCAGCAGCCAAAGGGCGGGGGGGCAGGGCAATGAGCAGTTCTTC. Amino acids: CASSQRAGGQGNEQFF.